This paragraph covers one T cell receptor (beta chain) sequence. No antigen is known for it. This sample was taken from a study of beta chain features in type 1 diabetes. Study-wide results and caveats: The study found that naive, central memory and Treg TCRB repertoires appeared more similar in patients than in healthy donors. High TCR expression in some cells could lead to their over-representation in cDNA sequencing. VDJ junctions sequenced from type 1 diabetes patients showed fewer insertions and more deletions.

Sort purity for all populations was recorded as exceeding 98%. Trimming took off 4 bases at V and 4 bases at J, with 12 bases between the two ends. Germline V CDR1 and CDR2: SGHRS, YFSETQ. The CDR3 loop spans 13 amino acids. TCRB transcripts that were expressed got sequenced, as all of the isolated RNA had been reverse transcribed. Profiling relied on immunoSEQ multiplex PCR, and the TCRdb table lists in-frame clones only, not all of them. The repertoire holds hundreds of thousands of clones, with around 15% as singletons. The specimen was naive CD4+ T cells from blood. The receptor was derived from a man younger than 30 in good health. V usage is TRBV5-1 and J usage is TRBJ2-7, with D possibly matching TRBD2 (6 bases). This chain's CDR3 is CASSAGPHYEQYF. The CDR3 DNA sequence: TGCGCCAGCAGCGCGGGACCTCATTACGAGCAGTACTTC.